These T cell receptor beta chains were read from a single sample in a study of blood T cell repertoires in COVID-19. Profiled with immunoSEQ multiplex PCR; TCRdb holds only in-frame clones, not every one. The table lists roughly 380,000 clones, about 89% of them singletons. The sample comprised PBMCs or T cells enriched from blood (not recorded which). These receptor sequences come from a man aged 30 to 39 who had recovered from COVID-19. CDR3s include the opening cysteine and the closing phenylalanine or tryptophan. Each record gives: V gene, D gene, J gene, clone size, CDR3 protein, CDR3 DNA. D genes are given only for firm matches. Not all rows give a size; the values are once, few, many and, for expanded clones, a class.

TRBV6-5	.	TRBJ2-4	.	CASSYSFKETKNIQYF	TGTGCCAGCAGTTACTCTTTTAAGGAGACCAAAAACATTCAGTACTTC
TRBV6-5	TRBD2	TRBJ2-3	.	CATNSGGAGTDTQYF	TGTGCCACCAATAGCGGGGGGGCGGGTACAGATACGCAGTATTTT
TRBV6-1	.	TRBJ2-7	.	CASSEVPLADYEQYF	TGTGCCAGCAGTGAAGTCCCGCTAGCAGATTACGAGCAGTACTTC
TRBV5-1	.	TRBJ2-7	.	CASSPGHSNAYEQYF	TGCGCCAGCAGCCCGGGACACTCAAACGCTTACGAGCAGTACTTC
TRBV11-2	.	TRBJ1-2	.	CASSLVGQNYGYTF	TGTGCCAGCAGCTTAGTTGGGCAAAACTATGGCTACACCTTC
TRBV9	.	TRBJ2-7	many	CASPPDSPPDEQYF	TGTGCCAGCCCTCCCGACAGTCCCCCCGACGAGCAGTACTTC
TRBV15	.	TRBJ1-6	.	CATSRSLEASPLHF	TGTGCCACCAGCAGATCCCTAGAAGCTTCACCCCTCCACTTT
TRBV27	.	TRBJ1-1	.	CANRGGANTEAFF	TGTGCCAACCGGGGGGGGGCGAACACTGAAGCTTTCTTT
TRBV11-2	TRBD1	TRBJ2-7	.	CASSFGPEPGQGIREQYF	TGTGCCAGCAGCTTTGGTCCTGAACCGGGACAGGGGATCCGCGAGCAGTACTTC
TRBV5-6	.	TRBJ2-4	.	CASSLVSGSKNIQYF	TGTGCCAGCAGCTTGGTATCAGGGTCCAAAAACATTCAGTACTTC
TRBV27	TRBD1	TRBJ1-2	.	CASTRPGQGYEDYTF	TGTGCCAGCACCCGACCGGGACAGGGGTATGAAGACTACACCTTC
TRBV18	.	TRBJ2-7	.	CASSPPGHGTYEQYF	TGTGCCAGCTCACCGCCGGGACATGGAACCTACGAGCAGTACTTC
TRBV28	.	TRBJ1-5	.	CASRRTVFEPQHF	TGTGCCAGCAGACGAACGGTCTTTGAGCCCCAGCATTTT
TRBV7-6	.	TRBJ1-3	.	CASSPRTGSSGNTIYF	TGTGCCAGCAGCCCAAGGACCGGGAGCTCTGGAAACACCATATATTTT
TRBV27	TRBD1	TRBJ1-3	.	CASLRKGQGEVENTIYF	TGTGCCAGCCTTAGAAAGGGACAGGGAGAGGTCGAAAACACCATATATTTT
TRBV12-5	.	TRBJ1-4	.	CASGLLSNEKLFF	TGTGCTAGTGGTTTGCTCAGTAATGAAAAACTGTTTTTT
TRBV11-2	.	TRBJ1-1	.	CASSPGRENTEAFF	TGTGCCAGCAGCCCCGGACGGGAGAACACTGAAGCTTTCTTT
TRBV10-3	.	TRBJ1-2	.	CAIRGAGISRGYTF	TGTGCCATCAGGGGGGCTGGGATTTCGCGGGGCTACACCTTC
TRBV20-1	TRBD2	TRBJ2-7	.	CSASTPGSGGSYEQYF	TGCAGTGCTAGTACTCCGGGGTCGGGGGGCTCCTACGAGCAGTACTTC
TRBV6-5	.	TRBJ1-5	.	CASSSPPQPQHF	TGTGCCAGCAGTTCCCCCCCGCAGCCCCAGCATTTT
TRBV3-1/TRBV3-2	.	TRBJ1-6	.	CASSLRDSSYNSPLHF	TGTGCCAGCAGCCTGAGGGATAGCTCCTATAATTCACCCCTCCACTTT
TRBV7-9	TRBD1	TRBJ2-2	.	CASSSFRGQTGELFF	TGTGCCAGCAGCAGCTTCAGGGGGCAGACCGGGGAGCTGTTTTTT
TRBV6-5	TRBD1	TRBJ1-4	.	CASSYELTGFGEKLFF	TGTGCCAGCAGTTACGAGTTGACAGGGTTTGGGGAAAAACTGTTTTTT
TRBV19	TRBD1	TRBJ2-2	.	CASSTRQGTPANTGELFF	TGTGCCAGTAGTACTAGACAGGGGACACCAGCGAACACCGGGGAGCTGTTTTTT
TRBV3-1/TRBV3-2	TRBD1	TRBJ1-2	once	CASSPGTGTKIVGYTF	TGTGCCAGCAGCCCGGGGACAGGGACAAAGATCGTGGGCTACACCTTC
TRBV10-1	.	TRBJ2-6	.	CASSEGATGANVLTF	TGCGCCAGCAGTGAGGGGGCCACTGGGGCCAACGTCCTGACTTTC
TRBV18	TRBD1	TRBJ1-5	few	CASSPRQGTDQPQHF	TGTGCCAGCTCCCCCCGACAGGGGACCGATCAGCCCCAGCATTTT
TRBV4-2	.	TRBJ1-2	.	CASSQDRGYNYGYTF	TGTGCCAGCAGCCAAGACAGGGGATATAACTATGGCTACACCTTC
TRBV12-5	.	TRBJ2-7	.	CASGPLGLLREQYF	TGTGCTAGTGGCCCCTTGGGGCTCCTGCGTGAGCAGTACTTC
TRBV19	.	TRBJ2-1	once	CASSRLDRHAEQFF	TGTGCCAGTAGCCGCCTCGACAGGCACGCGGAGCAGTTCTTC
TRBV5-1	.	TRBJ2-7	.	CASSIGPRYQVDEQYF	TGCGCCAGCAGCATTGGGCCCCGGTACCAGGTGGACGAGCAGTACTTC
TRBV12-5	TRBD1	TRBJ1-1	.	CASGTGTDTEAFF	TGTGCTAGTGGGACCGGGACAGACACTGAAGCTTTCTTT
TRBV28	.	TRBJ1-3	few	CASSSPFGGSGNTIYF	TGTGCCAGCAGTTCGCCCTTCGGAGGTTCTGGAAACACCATATATTTT
TRBV18	.	TRBJ2-5	.	CASSPPRVTETQYF	TGTGCCAGCTCACCACCCAGGGTAACAGAGACCCAGTACTTC
TRBV28	.	TRBJ1-5	.	CASSVQGRGYSNQPQHF	TGTGCCAGCAGCGTACAGGGTCGGGGTTATAGCAATCAGCCCCAGCATTTT
TRBV11-2	TRBD2	TRBJ2-5	.	CASSRRGEETQYF	TGTGCCAGTTCCCGCCGGGGGGAAGAGACCCAGTACTTC
TRBV19	.	TRBJ1-2	.	CASSMGQGSGYTF	TGTGCCAGTAGTATGGGGCAGGGATCTGGCTACACCTTC
TRBV5-4	.	TRBJ2-5	.	CANSLDGETQYF	TGTGCCAACAGCTTGGACGGGGAGACCCAGTACTTC
TRBV6-5	.	TRBJ1-6	.	CASSYQGSALHF	TGTGCCAGCAGTTACCAGGGAAGTGCCCTCCACTTT
TRBV7-9	TRBD1	TRBJ2-7	.	CASSPRTGSNYEQYF	TGTGCCAGCAGCCCGCGGACAGGGTCCAACTACGAGCAGTACTTC
TRBV28	.	TRBJ2-1	.	CASSPSVGRSYNEQFF	TGTGCCAGCAGTCCCTCGGTGGGGCGGTCGTACAATGAGCAGTTCTTC
TRBV9	TRBD1	TRBJ1-4	.	CASSPAGTGNEKLFF	TGTGCCAGCAGCCCCGCCGGGACAGGGAATGAAAAACTGTTTTTT